This paragraph reports one T cell receptor (beta chain). The target antigen is unknown. These data belong to a study of T cell responses to AZD1222 COVID-19 vaccine. Only in-frame clones appear in the TCRdb table, and some are missing; sequencing was by immunoSEQ multiplex PCR. The top ten clones hold 3.5% to 4% of a sample with 120,000 to 150,000 clones, 91% of them seen once. Germline V gene data show CDR1 as SGHNT and CDR2 as YYREEE (reference sequence). V lost 3 bases, J lost 5 bases, and 6 bases lay in between. The CDR3 consists of 12 residues. Regarding the study as a whole: Spike-specific TCR breadth and depth went up after people got two AZD1222 doses. Baseline seropositivity occurred in only a handful of AZD1222 recipients.

Source: peripheral blood, taken 28 days after the second AZD1222 dose. This receptor was taken from an adult who received the AZD1222 COVID-19 vaccine. V is TRBV5-4 and J is TRBJ2-1, with unresolved D. CDR3 nucleotide sequence: TGTGCCAGCAGCTCGACCCACAATGAGCAGTTCTTC. Encoded protein: CASSSTHNEQFF.